The 21 T cell receptor beta chains reported below all come from one sample, sequenced in a study of post-analysis software for immune sequencing data. Antigens for these TCRs are unknown. Every TCR beta cDNA library bore unique molecular identifiers. MiXCR was run by TCRdb on the PCR reads, yielding one entry per CDR3 protein. The profile covers roughly 540,000 distinct CDR3 sequences, with approximately 31% appearing a single time and 6% taken by the ten largest. General study results and limits: Relative to controls, patients had 4 or 5 TRBV segments at higher frequency, with TRBV5-6, TRBV5-1 and TRBV20-1 among these.

Sequencing was done on a sample of blood. The receptors derive from a girl aged 2 to 17 with multiple sclerosis.

This clonotype occurred many times. The gene calls are TRBV7-9 and TRBJ2-3; D is unresolved. In germline, CDR1 is SEHNR, CDR2 FQNEAQ (reference sequence). The CDR3 runs 15 residues. Trimming removed 4 bases from V and 0 bases from J, with 11 bases in between. DNA for the CDR3: TGTGCCAGCAGCTCCTCGATAGGGAGCACAGATACGCAGTATTTT. Its translation is CASSSSIGSTDTQYF.

The chain combines TRBV3-1 with TRBJ1-1; D possibly corresponds to TRBD1 (5 bases). V lost 0 bases and J 5 bases, leaving 13 bases between the germline ends. Germline V gives CDR1 LGHDT, CDR2 YNNKEL (reference sequence). CDR3 size: 15 residues. The CDR3 loop is CASSQEGAQGTEAFF. DNA for the CDR3: TGTGCCAGCAGCCAAGAAGGGGCCCAGGGAACTGAAGCTTTCTTT.

This clonotype was seen a handful of times. The CDR3 is CASSGTTLEAFF. In DNA form, the CDR3 reads TGCGCCAGCAGCGGGACAACCCTTGAAGCTTTCTTT. The chain has TRBV5-1 and TRBJ1-1; weak D call: TRBD1 (6 bases). The CDR3 has 12 residues. Germline CDR1 reads SGHRS; CDR2 reads YFSETQ. The ends were cut back, 4 bases at V and 7 bases at J, with 11 bases in the middle.

The chain uses TRBV20-1 and TRBJ2-3; D possibly corresponds to TRBD1 (5 bases). The length of the CDR3 is 15 residues. Germline V lookup: CDR1 DFQATT, CDR2 SNEGSKA (reference sequence). The ends were cut back, 6 bases at V and 3 bases at J, with 19 bases in the middle. CDR3 sequence (DNA): TGCAGTGCCTTCTCGGGCAGGGAACGGACAGATACGCAGTATTTT. Translated: CSAFSGRERTDTQYF.

The sample holds one count of this clonotype. The junction differs from germline at one of its ends, possibly a read error. The rearrangement uses TRBV6-2 or TRBV6-3 and TRBJ2-7; the D call may be TRBD1 or TRBD2 (6 bases each). This CDR3 has 16 residues. The germline CDR1 and CDR2 sequences are MNHEY and SVGEGT. The CDR3 nucleotides are TGTGCCGGCAGTTATTCGGGGGCAGGGAGGTCCTACGAGCAGTACTTC. Protein: CAGSYSGAGRSYEQYF.

The chain carries TRBV6-4 and TRBJ2-7, with 9 bases aligning to TRBD2. The CDR3 is made up of 19 amino acids. V was pared by 0 bases and J by 0 bases, with 12 bases of the junction left unmatched. The V gene's germline CDR1 is MRHNA and CDR2 SNTAGT. CDR3 in amino acids: CASSDSGGPSGDRSYEQYF. In nucleotides, the CDR3 is TGTGCCAGCAGTGACTCGGGAGGCCCTAGCGGGGACCGCTCCTACGAGCAGTACTTC.

CDR3 bases: TGCGCCAGCAGCCAAGAGGAGGGGTTTGTCCAGACCCAGCATTTT. Translating it yields CASSQEEGFVQTQHF. The chain combines TRBV4-1 with TRBJ1-5, with D possibly being TRBD1 (5 bases). Germline loops: CDR1 MGHRA, CDR2 YSYEKL. V lost 0 bases to trimming and J lost 11 bases, with 17 bases between them. This CDR3 spans 15 amino acids.

In nucleotides, the CDR3 is TGCAGTGCTGGGGGGGGTGGGGGGTGGAAGGAGCAGTTCTTC. Translated, it gives CSAGGGGGWKEQFF. The J gene is TRBJ2-1, the V gene TRBV20-1; 7 bases fit TRBD2. The CDR3 is made up of 14 amino acids. Germline V gives CDR1 DFQATT, CDR2 SNEGSKA (reference sequence). J gave up 10 bases and V 5 bases, and 14 bases lay outside the gene matches.

As concerns this clonotype: A much larger clone sits a single nucleotide away, making a read error possible. The chain is built from TRBV7-2 and TRBJ2-1, with a possible D match to TRBD2 (5 bases). The CDR3 is 15 residues long. Germline CDR1 reads SGHTA; CDR2 reads FQGNSA. CDR3: CASGLAWAGDREQFF. The DNA for the CDR3 is TGTGCCAGCGGCTTAGCGTGGGCCGGGGATCGTGAGCAGTTCTTC. The complete variable domain, with remaining parts taken from reference TRBV7-2 and TRBJ2-1, reads GAGVSQSPSNKVTEKGKDVELRCDPISGHTALYWYRQSLGQGLEFLIYFQGNSAPDKSGLPSDRFSAERTGGSVSTLTIQRTQQEDSAVYLCASGLAWAGDREQFFGPGTRLTVL.

The J gene is TRBJ2-1, the V gene TRBV7-2; 8 nucleotides match TRBD2. In germline, CDR1 is SGHTA, CDR2 FQGNSA. Losses at the gene ends were 5 bases for V and 8 bases for J; bases not matched to a gene: 14. The CDR3 sequence is 16 residues long. The CDR3 spells CASSPLGTSRWHEQFF. CDR3 in DNA: TGTGCCAGCAGCCCACTCGGGACTAGTCGCTGGCATGAGCAGTTCTTC.

The V and J genes are TRBV7-2 and TRBJ2-7, with D perhaps matching TRBD1 (6 bases). Germline V lookup: CDR1 SGHTA, CDR2 FQGNSA. The CDR3 extends over 15 amino acids. V lost 5 bases to trimming and J lost 1 base, with 15 bases between them. The CDR3 DNA is TGTGCCAGCAGCCCAGGGACAACATTTTCCTACGAGCAGTACTTC. This codes for CASSPGTTFSYEQYF.

The chain is built from TRBV29-1 and TRBJ1-4; D call uncertain. Germline CDR1 reads SQVTM; CDR2 reads ANQGSEA. The CDR3 runs 13 residues. Trimming pared 4 bases from V and 4 bases from J, leaving 10 bases between. The CDR3 is CSVAWQNNEKLFF. In nucleotides, the CDR3 is TGCAGCGTTGCGTGGCAGAATAATGAAAAACTGTTTTTT.

This sequence joins TRBV7-9 and TRBJ1-2, with a weak D call TRBD1 (5 bases). Germline V gene sequence: CDR1 SEHNR, CDR2 FQNEAQ (reference sequence). The CDR3 has 15 residues. Trimming stripped 0 bases from V and 4 bases from J, with 12 bases between. CDR3 protein: CASSLARGLSYGYTF. For the CDR3, the DNA is TGTGCCAGCAGCTTAGCGAGGGGACTTAGCTATGGCTACACCTTC.

This clonotype was counted between two and nine times. The CDR3 region has the DNA TGCAGTGCTAGGTTTGACGATGCGGAGACCCAGTACTTC. Translation: CSARFDDAETQYF. This chain links TRBV20-1 with TRBJ2-5, with D hard to call. CDR3 length: 13 residues. Germline CDR1 DFQATT, CDR2 SNEGSKA (reference sequence). V gave up 3 bases and J gave up 5 bases, with 13 bases separating them.

The chain has TRBV19 and TRBJ1-2, with TRBD1 as a possible D gene (6 bases). The germline gives CDR1 LNHDA, CDR2 SQIVND (reference sequence). The CDR3 has 18 residues. The V end lost 3 bases, the J end lost 4 bases, and 24 bases lay between the germline ends. The CDR3 sequence: CASSIPKAGSGGGYGYTF. DNA for the CDR3: TGTGCCAGTAGTATTCCAAAGGCGGGCTCCGGGGGCGGCTATGGCTACACCTTC. Drawing the rest from reference TRBV19 and TRBJ1-2, the complete variable domain is DGGITQSPKYLFRKEGQNVTLSCEQNLNHDAMYWYRQDPGQGLRLIYYSQIVNDFQKGDIAEGYSVSREKKESFPLTVTSAQKNPTAFYLCASSIPKAGSGGGYGYTFGSGTRLTVV.

On this clonotype: At one end, the junction sequence differs from germline, possibly due to a read error. The J gene is TRBJ2-5, the V gene TRBV24-1, with TRBD1 matching over 7 bases. CDR3 length equals 15 residues. Per germline, CDR1 KGHDR and CDR2 SFDVKD. CDR3 amino acids: CATSDPDRYQEAQYF. The CDR3 region has the DNA TGTGCCACCAGTGATCCGGACAGGTACCAAGAGGCCCAGTACTTC.

V is TRBV7-8 and J is TRBJ2-3; D gene uncertain. Germline V gene sequence: CDR1 SGHVS, CDR2 FQNEAQ. CDR3 length: 15 residues. V was clipped by 4 bases and J by 0 bases, with 11 bases between them. The chain's CDR3 is CASSSDILSTDTQYF. CDR3 bases: TGTGCCAGCAGCTCTGACATTCTTAGCACAGATACGCAGTATTTT.

This chain uses TRBV6-1 with TRBJ2-1; 7 bases are a match to TRBD2. Germline V gene lookup returns CDR1 MNHNS and CDR2 SASEGT. This CDR3 is 15 amino acids long. Losses at the gene ends were 2 bases for V and 3 bases for J; bases not matched to a gene: 4. This CDR3 is CASSELAGLYNEQFF. CDR3 sequence (DNA): TGTGCCAGCAGTGAATTAGCGGGCCTCTACAATGAGCAGTTCTTC.

J is TRBJ2-2 and V is TRBV2, with D possibly matching TRBD1 (6 bases). Looked up from germline, CDR1 is SNHLY and CDR2 is FYNNEI. Trimming removed 6 bases from V and 0 bases from J, with 11 bases in between. This CDR3 comprises 15 residues. CDR3 nucleotide sequence: TGTGCCAGCAGAAGGGCAGGGGCGAACACCGGGGAGCTGTTTTTT. Translating it yields CASRRAGANTGELFF.

CDR3: CASSGNEKLFF. In nucleotides, the CDR3 is TGTGCCAGCAGCGGAAATGAAAAACTGTTTTTT. This rearrangement joins TRBV6-2 or TRBV6-3 to TRBJ1-4; no firm D call. The germline gives CDR1 MNHEY, CDR2 SVGEGT. V was pared by 6 bases and J by 5 bases, with 4 bases between. This CDR3 region has 11 residues.

Comments on this clonotype: A much larger clone lies one base from this, so it may be a read error. Given the absence of the conserved phenylalanine or tryptophan at the CDR3 end, a read error is likely. This rearrangement joins TRBV7-9 to TRBJ2-5; perhaps D is TRBD1 or TRBD2 (5 bases each). V was shortened by 5 bases and J by 5 bases, with 18 bases between the two germline ends. The CDR3 is 15 residues long. CDR1 and CDR2 from the germline V gene are SEHNR and FQNEAQ (reference sequence). This CDR3 reads CASSPPGPPGETQYV. The CDR3 DNA reads TGTGCCAGCAGCCCTCCGGGACCACCGGGGGAGACCCAGTACGTC.